Sequencing of this T cell receptor (beta chain) was carried out in a study of blood T cell repertoires in COVID-19. Produced via immunoSEQ multiplex PCR; TCRdb's table is partial and in-frame only. The sample holds around 250,000 clones, 86% seen once. Looked up from germline, CDR1 is SEHNR and CDR2 is FQNEAQ (reference sequence). This CDR3 region has 17 residues. Losses at the gene ends were 2 bases for V and 5 bases for J; bases not matched to a gene: 11. What was sequenced was peripheral blood. This sequence joins TRBV7-9 and TRBJ1-4, with 7 bases matching TRBD1. This receptor was taken from a woman over 75 with COVID-19, enrolled during active disease. CDR3 bases: TGTGCCAGCAGCTTAATGCGGCAATCGGGACAGAATGAAAAACTGTTTTTT. Residues: CASSLMRQSGQNEKLFF. The full variable domain, completed using reference TRBV7-9 and TRBJ1-4, is DTGVSQNPRHKITKRGQNVTFRCDPISEHNRLYWYRQTLGQGPEFLTYFQNEAQLEKSRLLSDRFSAERPKGSFSTLEIQRTEQGDSAMYLCASSLMRQSGQNEKLFFGSGTQLSVL.